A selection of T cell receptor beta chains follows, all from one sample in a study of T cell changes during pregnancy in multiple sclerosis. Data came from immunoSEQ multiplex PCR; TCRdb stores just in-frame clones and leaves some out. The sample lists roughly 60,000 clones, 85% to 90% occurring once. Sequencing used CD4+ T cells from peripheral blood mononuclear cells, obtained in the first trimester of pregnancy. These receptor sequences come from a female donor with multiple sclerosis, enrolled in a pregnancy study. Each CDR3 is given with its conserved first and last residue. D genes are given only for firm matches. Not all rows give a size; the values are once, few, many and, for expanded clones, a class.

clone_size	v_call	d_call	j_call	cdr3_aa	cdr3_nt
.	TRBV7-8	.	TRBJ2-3	CASSLGIAGTDTQYF	TGTGCCAGCAGCTTAGGGATTGCGGGGACAGATACGCAGTATTTT
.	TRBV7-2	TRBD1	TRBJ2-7	CASSLRSPDRDYEQYF	TGTGCCAGCAGCTTAAGGTCCCCCGACAGGGACTACGAGCAGTACTTC
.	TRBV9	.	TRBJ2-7	CASSEGIGNSYEQYF	TGTGCCAGCAGCGAGGGGATAGGAAACTCCTACGAGCAGTACTTC
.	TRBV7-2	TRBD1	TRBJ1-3	CASSRQGRNTIYF	TGTGCCAGCAGCAGACAGGGTCGGAACACCATATATTTT
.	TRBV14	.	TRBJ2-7	CASSYFYEQYF	TGTGCCAGCAGCTACTTCTACGAGCAGTACTTC
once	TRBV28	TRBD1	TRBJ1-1	CASRRQGQNTEAFF	TGTGCCAGCAGGAGACAGGGTCAGAACACTGAAGCTTTCTTT
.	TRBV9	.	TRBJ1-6	CASSVTGNNYNSPLHF	TGTGCCAGCAGCGTTACAGGCAACAATTATAATTCACCCCTCCACTTT
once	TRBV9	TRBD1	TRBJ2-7	CASSVGTGVSYEQYF	TGTGCCAGCAGCGTGGGGACAGGGGTCTCCTACGAGCAGTACTTC
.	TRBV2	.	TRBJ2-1	CASSRHAEQFF	TGTGCCAGCAGTCGACATGCTGAGCAGTTCTTC
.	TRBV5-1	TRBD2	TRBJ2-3	CASSFSGAYTDTQYF	TGCGCCAGCAGCTTTAGCGGGGCGTACACAGATACGCAGTATTTT
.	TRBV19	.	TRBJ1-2	CASSIVGEVFYGYTF	TGTGCCAGTAGTATCGTCGGGGAGGTGTTCTATGGCTACACCTTC
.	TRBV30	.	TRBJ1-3	CAWSVGWGRGGNTIYF	TGTGCCTGGAGTGTAGGGTGGGGGCGAGGCGGAAACACCATATATTTT
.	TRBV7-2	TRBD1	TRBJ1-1	CASSLRTGANTEAFF	TGTGCCAGCAGCCTCCGGACAGGGGCCAACACTGAAGCTTTCTTT
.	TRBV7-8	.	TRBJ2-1	CASSLGGPNEQFF	TGTGCCAGCAGCCTGGGAGGACCTAATGAGCAGTTCTTC